Here is one T cell receptor (beta chain) with its context. Antigen specificity is unknown. The study based diagnoses on clinical symptoms, serum thyroxine and TRAb, thyroid ultrasound and orbital computed tomography. Fresh peripheral blood, about 9.9 ml, yielded the PBMCs. The data originate from a study of T cells in Graves' hyperthyroidism and ophthalmopathy. Overall study context: Before treatment of any kind, peripheral blood was taken at initial diagnosis.

The study, taken as a whole, reports: Ophthalmopathy got predicted by the model a median roughly 6.1 months before its onset.

What was amplified from RNA transcripts were TCR beta CDR3 regions. First-round RT-PCR with HTBI primers amplified the TCR CDR3 region. TCRdb ran MiXCR on the multiplex PCR reads and lists one entry per CDR3 protein. This table holds roughly 400,000 distinct CDR3 sequences, over 13% found once. The sequenced material came from blood. This TCR was recovered from a man over 45 with Graves' ophthalmopathy.

The DNA of the CDR3 is TGTGCCAGCAGTTCGGGACAGGATACTGAAGCTTTCTTT. Residues: CASSSGQDTEAFF. The V call is TRBV12-3 or TRBV12-4, the J call TRBJ1-1; 8 bases line up with TRBD1. This CDR3 region has 13 residues. J was trimmed by 5 bases and V by 4 bases; bases with no gene match: 3.